The 25 T cell receptor beta chains presented below share a single source sample, sequenced in a study of blood T cell repertoires in COVID-19. Repertoires were generated with immunoSEQ multiplex PCR, while TCRdb's copy carries only in-frame clones and drops some. The sample records some 75,000 clones, 70% to 90% being singletons. Source material: peripheral blood. The receptors come from a man in his 70s with active or convalescent COVID-19.

The J gene is TRBJ1-5, the V gene TRBV30; 7 bases fit TRBD1. Trimming removed 2 bases from V and 5 bases from J; junction bases left unmatched: 3. The CDR3 consists of 13 residues. CDR1 and CDR2 from the germline V gene are GTSNPN and SVGIG (reference sequence). CDR3 protein: CAWSSRGDQPQHF. The CDR3 nucleotides read TGTGCCTGGAGTTCCAGGGGGGATCAGCCCCAGCATTTT.

This chain uses TRBV6-5 with TRBJ2-7; D is possibly TRBD2 (5 bases). Trimming pared 7 bases from V and 0 bases from J, leaving 10 bases between. The CDR3 has 13 residues. Germline loops: CDR1 MNHEY, CDR2 SVGAGI. The CDR3 region has the DNA TGTGCCAGCATTGCGGGCAACTCCTACGAGCAGTACTTC. It is translated as CASIAGNSYEQYF.

Here the CDR3 reads CSATRNNEQFF. Written as DNA, the CDR3 is TGCAGTGCTACTAGGAACAATGAGCAGTTCTTC. V usage is TRBV20-1 and J usage is TRBJ2-1; D not resolved. The germline gives CDR1 DFQATT, CDR2 SNEGSKA (reference sequence). There are 11 residues in the CDR3. Trimming shortened V by 4 bases and J by 5 bases, and 6 bases separated the two germline ends.

The J gene is TRBJ2-3, the V gene TRBV7-4; D is unclear. CDR3 length: 10 amino acids. V was trimmed by 3 bases and J by 9 bases, leaving 4 bases between them. Looked up from germline, CDR1 is SGHVT and CDR2 is SQSDAQ. CDR3 sequence reads: CASSFFTQYF. The CDR3 DNA sequence: TGTGCCAGCAGCTTCTTCACGCAGTATTTT.

The gene calls are TRBV29-1 and TRBJ1-1; possible D gene TRBD1, 6 bases. Trimming took 3 bases from V and 0 from J, leaving 8 bases between them. Looked up from germline, CDR1 is SQVTM and CDR2 is ANQGSEA. The CDR3 length is 13 residues. The CDR3 sequence is CSVEGGLNTEAFF. The CDR3 DNA sequence: TGCAGCGTTGAGGGGGGGCTGAACACTGAAGCTTTCTTT.

V gene TRBV29-1 combines with J gene TRBJ2-1, with 12 nucleotides matching TRBD2. The CDR3 loop spans 14 amino acids. From germline, CDR1 is SQVTM and CDR2 ANQGSEA. After removal of 5 bases from V and 5 bases from J, the junction contained 4 bases not matched to a gene. CDR3 coding DNA: TGCAGCGTTCCGACTAGCGGGGGTAACAATGAGCAGTTCTTC. Protein: CSVPTSGGNNEQFF.

The V and J genes are TRBV9 and TRBJ2-2, with 13 bases that match TRBD2. J lost 4 bases, V lost 0 bases, and 18 bases had no gene match. Germline loops: CDR1 SGDLS, CDR2 YYNGEE. The CDR3 loop spans 22 amino acids. The CDR3 spells CASSVEGQGWPGLAGLTGELFF. As DNA, the CDR3 is TGTGCCAGCAGCGTAGAAGGACAGGGGTGGCCGGGACTAGCGGGACTCACCGGGGAGCTGTTTTTT.

The chain couples TRBV6-5 to TRBJ1-6; TRBD1 matches at 8 bases. Germline CDR1 MNHEY, CDR2 SVGAGI. The V and J ends lost 4 bases and 7 bases, in that order; junction bases with no gene match: 6. The CDR3 runs to 15 residues. In DNA, the CDR3 is TGTGCCAGCAGTTTCCTCGACAGGGGAAATTCACCCCTCCACTTT. Its protein is CASSFLDRGNSPLHF.

V gene TRBV30 combines with J gene TRBJ2-5; D might be TRBD1 (6 bases). Trimming removed 1 base from V and 0 bases from J, with 15 bases in between. In germline, CDR1 is GTSNPN, CDR2 SVGIG (reference sequence). This CDR3 comprises 16 residues. This CDR3 is CAWSEGVARYQETQYF. DNA of the CDR3: TGTGCCTGGAGTGAGGGGGTAGCGAGGTACCAAGAGACCCAGTACTTC.

The chain links TRBV7-3 to TRBJ2-2; no clear D gene. Germline CDR1 SGHTA, CDR2 FQGTGA. Between the trimmed V and J ends, which lost 5 bases and 4 bases, there was a span of 11 bases. The CDR3 is 14 amino acids. The CDR3 sequence is CASSGHALTGELFF. CDR3 sequence (DNA): TGTGCCAGCAGCGGCCACGCCCTCACCGGGGAGCTGTTTTTT.

The rearrangement links TRBV3-1 (or the pseudogene TRBV3-2) to TRBJ1-4; D remains unclear. Trimming took off 3 bases at V and 7 bases at J, with 6 bases between the two ends. The CDR3 is 12 amino acids. Germline-derived CDR1 and CDR2 are LGHDT and YNNKEL (reference sequence). The CDR3 loop is CASSHSSEKLFF. CDR3 DNA sequence: TGTGCCAGCAGCCATTCATCTGAAAAACTGTTTTTT.

The V gene is TRBV9, the J gene TRBJ2-2, with D possibly TRBD2 on 6 matching bases. Germline V gives CDR1 SGDLS, CDR2 YYNGEE. The CDR3 is 16 residues long. Trimming pared 0 bases from V and 5 bases from J, leaving 14 bases between. The CDR3 sequence is CASSVATGVPTGELFF. The CDR3 DNA reads TGTGCCAGCAGCGTAGCTACGGGGGTTCCTACCGGGGAGCTGTTTTTT.

The chain combines TRBV4-2 with TRBJ2-5; D is possibly TRBD1 (9 bases). The germline gives CDR1 LGHNA, CDR2 YNFKEQ. Deletions cut 4 bases from V and 5 bases from J, with 17 bases between. The CDR3 has 15 residues. This CDR3 reads CASSLSGDREETQYF. DNA for the CDR3: TGTGCCAGCAGCCTTAGCGGGGACAGGGAGGAGACCCAGTACTTC.

CDR3 DNA: TGTGCCAGCGGCTCCATCGGCGGGTCCTACAATGAGCAGTTCTTC. It specifies CASGSIGGSYNEQFF. This chain uses TRBV27 with TRBJ2-1; perhaps TRBD2 as D (5 bases). The CDR3 runs to 15 residues. V lost 8 bases to trimming and J lost 1 base, with 15 bases between them. Germline V gene lookup returns CDR1 MNHEY and CDR2 SMNVEV (reference sequence).

The rearrangement links TRBV19 to TRBJ1-5, with TRBD1 matching 7 bases. The CDR3 covers 15 residues. Looked up from germline, CDR1 is LNHDA and CDR2 is SQIVND (reference sequence). V dropped 5 bases and J dropped 0; count of bases not matched to a gene: 4. The CDR3 DNA is TGTGCCAGTAGTCCGGGACAGCATAGCAATCAGCCCCAGCATTTT. Amino acids: CASSPGQHSNQPQHF. The full variable domain, completed using reference TRBV19 and TRBJ1-5, is DGGITQSPKYLFRKEGQNVTLSCEQNLNHDAMYWYRQDPGQGLRLIYYSQIVNDFQKGDIAEGYSVSREKKESFPLTVTSAQKNPTAFYLCASSPGQHSNQPQHFGDGTRLSIL.

This clone was seen only once. J is TRBJ1-3 and V is TRBV12-5; a weak D match, TRBD1 (6 bases). Trimming cost V 4 bases and J 0 bases, with 10 bases left between them. The CDR3 contains 15 residues. Germline V gives CDR1 LGHNT, CDR2 FRNRAP. In nucleotides, the CDR3 is TGTGCTAGTGGTTCCGGACAGAGCTCTGGAAACACCATATATTTT. It translates to CASGSGQSSGNTIYF. The entire variable domain, with the rest obtained from reference TRBV12-5 and TRBJ1-3, is as follows: DARVTQTPRHKVTEMGQEVTMRCQPILGHNTVFWYRQTMMQGLELLAYFRNRAPLDDSGMPKDRFSAEMPDATLATLKIQPSEPRDSAVYFCASGSGQSSGNTIYFGEGSWLTVV.

The chain carries TRBV3-1 (or the pseudogene TRBV3-2) and TRBJ2-3, with 8 nucleotides matching TRBD2. The CDR3 contains 16 residues. In germline, CDR1 is LGHDT, CDR2 YNNKEL (reference sequence). With 2 bases clipped from V and 3 bases from J, the junction kept 7 bases outside the gene matches. CDR3 protein: CASSQRGGRSTDTQYF. CDR3 DNA sequence: TGTGCCAGCAGCCAACGGGGCGGGAGGTCGACAGATACGCAGTATTTT.

In DNA, the CDR3 is TGCAGCCTGGCGGAGCCTCCTAACTATGGCTACACCTTC. It specifies CSLAEPPNYGYTF. The chain is built from TRBV29-1 and TRBJ1-2; D uncertain. V gave up 8 bases and J gave up 0 bases, with 13 bases separating them. The CDR3 sequence is 13 residues long. Germline assignment: CDR1 SQVTM and CDR2 ANQGSEA. The full variable domain, completed using reference TRBV29-1 and TRBJ1-2, is SAVISQKPSRDICQRGTSLTIQCQVDSQVTMMFWYRQQPGQSLTLIATANQGSEATYESGFVIDKFPISRPNLTFSTLTVSNMSPEDSSIYLCSLAEPPNYGYTFGSGTRLTVV.

This clone was observed once. CDR3 amino acids: CASSLSGRRGTDTQYF. The CDR3 coding sequence is TGTGCCAGCAGCCTTAGCGGGAGACGGGGCACAGATACGCAGTATTTT. The chain recombines TRBV7-8 with TRBJ2-3; TRBD2 agrees at 9 bases. V gave up 5 bases and J gave up 1 base; unmatched junction bases: 7. The CDR3 is 16 amino acids. Germline CDR1 reads SGHVS; CDR2 reads FQNEAQ.

CDR3 DNA: TGTGCCAGCGGACTACCGAACACTGAAGCTTTCTTT. It encodes CASGLPNTEAFF. The chain uses TRBV6-5 and TRBJ1-1; no reliable D call. Deletions cut 8 bases from V and 1 base from J, with 8 bases between. Germline V gene data show CDR1 as MNHEY and CDR2 as SVGAGI. The CDR3 totals 12 residues.

The rearrangement uses TRBV11-2 and TRBJ2-7, with D maybe TRBD1 (7 bases). This CDR3 region has 15 residues. Trimming left V 5 bases short and J 1 base short, with 15 bases between. Germline assignment: CDR1 SGHAT and CDR2 FQNNGV. Here the CDR3 DNA reads TGTGCCAGCAGCCGGGGGACAGTTCCGTCCTACGAGCAGTACTTC. Its translation: CASSRGTVPSYEQYF.

The chain recombines TRBV2 with TRBJ2-1, with TRBD2 as a possible D gene (6 bases). Germline V gives CDR1 SNHLY, CDR2 FYNNEI. Trimming took off 4 bases at V and 3 bases at J, with 19 bases between the two ends. The CDR3 totals 17 residues. This chain's CDR3 is CASSGFTGTRGYNEQFF. CDR3 nucleotides: TGTGCCAGCAGTGGGTTTACCGGGACTCGGGGCTACAATGAGCAGTTCTTC. Variable domain in full (rest from reference TRBV2 and TRBJ2-1): EPEVTQTPSHQVTQMGQEVILRCVPISNHLYFYWYRQILGQKVEFLVSFYNNEISEKSEIFDDQFSVERPDGSNFTLKIRSTKLEDSAMYFCASSGFTGTRGYNEQFFGPGTRLTVL.

The chain recombines TRBV2 with TRBJ1-4, with a possible D match to TRBD1 (6 bases). Germline CDR1 reads SNHLY; CDR2 reads FYNNEI. V was pared by 2 bases and J by 7 bases, with 8 bases between. This CDR3 is built from 13 residues. As DNA, the CDR3 is TGTGCCAGCAGTGAATACAGGGCTGAAAAACTGTTTTTT. Encoded protein: CASSEYRAEKLFF.

This chain connects TRBV29-1 to TRBJ2-2; tentative D call: TRBD2 (6 bases). Germline V gives CDR1 SQVTM, CDR2 ANQGSEA. The CDR3 loop spans 13 amino acids. V was clipped by 6 bases and J by 6 bases, with 14 bases between them. CDR3 amino acids: CSVATSLAGELFF. The DNA for the CDR3 is TGCAGCGTCGCTACTAGCTTGGCCGGGGAGCTGTTTTTT.

The chain employs TRBV28 and TRBJ1-4; D perhaps matches TRBD1 (5 bases). Deletions cut 5 bases from V and 6 bases from J, with 13 bases between. CDR1 MDHEN and CDR2 SYDVKM come from the germline V gene. This CDR3 spans 14 amino acids. CDR3 sequence (DNA): TGTGCCAGCAGTCCCGCGGACACATATGAAAAACTGTTTTTT. Residues: CASSPADTYEKLFF.